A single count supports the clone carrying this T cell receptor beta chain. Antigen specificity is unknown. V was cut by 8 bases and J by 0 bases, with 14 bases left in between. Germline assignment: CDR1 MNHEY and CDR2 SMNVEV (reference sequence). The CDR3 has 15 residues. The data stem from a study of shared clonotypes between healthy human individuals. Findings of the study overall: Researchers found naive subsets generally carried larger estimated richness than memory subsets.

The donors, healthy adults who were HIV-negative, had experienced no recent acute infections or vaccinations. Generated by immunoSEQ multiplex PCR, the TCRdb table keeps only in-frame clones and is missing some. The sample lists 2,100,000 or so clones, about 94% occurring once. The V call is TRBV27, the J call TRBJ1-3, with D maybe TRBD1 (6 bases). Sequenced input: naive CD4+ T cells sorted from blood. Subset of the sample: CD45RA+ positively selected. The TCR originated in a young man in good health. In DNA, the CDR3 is TGTGCCAGCGGCCCTAGGGGGGGCTCTGGAAACACCATATATTTT. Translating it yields CASGPRGGSGNTIYF.